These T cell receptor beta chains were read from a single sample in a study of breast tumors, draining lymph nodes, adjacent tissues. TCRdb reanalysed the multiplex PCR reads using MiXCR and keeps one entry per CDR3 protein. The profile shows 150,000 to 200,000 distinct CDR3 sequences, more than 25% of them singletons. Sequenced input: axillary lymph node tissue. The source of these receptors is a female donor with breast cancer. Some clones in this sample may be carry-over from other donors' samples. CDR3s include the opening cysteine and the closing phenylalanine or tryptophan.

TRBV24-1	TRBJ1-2	CATENHRGLRGYTF
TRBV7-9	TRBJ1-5	CASSLDLEGRQPQHF
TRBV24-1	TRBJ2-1	CATSDPGGPLYDEQFF
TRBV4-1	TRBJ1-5	CASSHKRDRHQHF
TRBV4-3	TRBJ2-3	CASSQERTSYTDTQYF
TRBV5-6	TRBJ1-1	CASSIGPSTEAFF
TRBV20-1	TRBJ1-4	CSAPRQFSGGGLFF
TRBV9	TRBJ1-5	CASSVGGSNQPRHF
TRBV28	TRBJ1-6	CASSFTAGGNSPLHF
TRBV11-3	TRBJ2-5	CASSERGRETQYF
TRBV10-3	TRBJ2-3	CAIRPGLAGANREDTQYF
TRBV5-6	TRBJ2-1	CASSYPGLANNEQFF
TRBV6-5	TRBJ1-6	CASSYFGESPLHF
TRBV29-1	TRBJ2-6	CSVQTGAGANVLTF
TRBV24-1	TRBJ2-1	CATSDPGLATYNEQFF
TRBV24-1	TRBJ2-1	CATSDINAGTALFF
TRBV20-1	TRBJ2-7	CSVPPGAGEGYEQYF
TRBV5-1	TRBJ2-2	CASSLSGGSGELFF
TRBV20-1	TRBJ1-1	CRVPGQGNTEAFF
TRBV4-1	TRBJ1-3	CASSQTVGNTIYF
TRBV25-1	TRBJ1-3	CASSASSSSGGNTIYF
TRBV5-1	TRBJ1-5	CASSSSGTGFRGNQPQHF
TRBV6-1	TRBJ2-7	CASSEIYEQYF
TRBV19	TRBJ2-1	CASSIGTKGSGNEQFF
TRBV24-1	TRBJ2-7	CATSDPKQGALNEQYF
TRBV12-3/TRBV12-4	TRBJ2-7	CASSTASGCEQYF
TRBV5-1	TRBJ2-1	CASSLESSGYNGQFF
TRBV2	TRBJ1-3	CASRGTEGNTIYF
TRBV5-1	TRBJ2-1	CASSLGGPYNEQFF